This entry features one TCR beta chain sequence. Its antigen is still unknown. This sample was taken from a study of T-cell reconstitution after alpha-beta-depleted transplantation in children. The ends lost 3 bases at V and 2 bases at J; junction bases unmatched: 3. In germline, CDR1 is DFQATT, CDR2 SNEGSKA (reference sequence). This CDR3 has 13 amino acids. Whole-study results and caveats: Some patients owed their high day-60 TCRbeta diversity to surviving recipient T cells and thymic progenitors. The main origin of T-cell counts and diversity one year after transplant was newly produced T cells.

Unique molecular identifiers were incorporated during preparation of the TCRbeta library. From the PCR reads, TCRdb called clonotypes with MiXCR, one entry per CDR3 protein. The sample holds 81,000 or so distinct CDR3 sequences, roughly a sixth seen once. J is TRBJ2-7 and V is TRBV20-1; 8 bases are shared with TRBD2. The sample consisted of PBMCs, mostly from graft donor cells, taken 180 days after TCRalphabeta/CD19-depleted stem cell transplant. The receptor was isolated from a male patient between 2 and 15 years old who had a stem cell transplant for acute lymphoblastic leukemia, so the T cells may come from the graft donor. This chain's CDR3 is CSASYGGAYEQYF. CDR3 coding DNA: TGCAGTGCTAGTTACGGGGGGGCCTACGAGCAGTACTTC.